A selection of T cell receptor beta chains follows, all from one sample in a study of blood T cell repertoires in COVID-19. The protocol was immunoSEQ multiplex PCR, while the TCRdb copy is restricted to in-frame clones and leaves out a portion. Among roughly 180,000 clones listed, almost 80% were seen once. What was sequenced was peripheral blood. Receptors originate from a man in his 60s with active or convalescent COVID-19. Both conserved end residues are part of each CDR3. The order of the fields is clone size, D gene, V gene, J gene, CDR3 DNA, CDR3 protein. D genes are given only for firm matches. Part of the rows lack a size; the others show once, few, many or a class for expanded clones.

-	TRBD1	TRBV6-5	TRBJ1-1	TGTGCCAGCAGCAGGGACAGGGGAGTAGGTGAAGCTTTCTTT	CASSRDRGVGEAFF
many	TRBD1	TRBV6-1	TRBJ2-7	TGTGCCAGCAGTGATGAGACAGGGGGGTGGTACGAGCAGTACTTC	CASSDETGGWYEQYF
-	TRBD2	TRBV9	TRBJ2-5	TGTGCCAGCAGCCCAAATAGCGGGAGGAATCAAGAGACCCAGTACTTC	CASSPNSGRNQETQYF
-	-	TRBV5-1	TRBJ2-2	TGCGCCAGCAGCTTTTCCGAACTGAACACCGGGGAGCTGTTTTTT	CASSFSELNTGELFF
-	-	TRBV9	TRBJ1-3	TGTGCCAGCAGCGATTCCCATAGTCAGGGTGGGGGGACTACTGGAAACACCATATATTTT	CASSDSHSQGGGTTGNTIYF
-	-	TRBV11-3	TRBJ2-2	TGTGCCAGCAGCTTATGGAGCAGGGCCACCGGGGAGCTGTTTTTT	CASSLWSRATGELFF
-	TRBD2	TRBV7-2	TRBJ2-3	TGTGCCAGCAGATTAGCGGGAGTAACAGATACGCAGTATTTT	CASRLAGVTDTQYF
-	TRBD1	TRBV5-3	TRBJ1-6	TGTGCCAGAAGCTCCGACAGGGGAAGGTCCTATAATTCACCCCTCCACTTT	CARSSDRGRSYNSPLHF
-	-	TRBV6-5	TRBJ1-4	TGTGCCAGCAGTTATGGGGGGACTAATGAAAAACTGTTTTTT	CASSYGGTNEKLFF
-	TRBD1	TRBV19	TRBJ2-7	TGTGCCAGTGGCCCGGGACAGGGGAGAGACGAGCAGTACTTC	CASGPGQGRDEQYF